The 22 T cell receptor beta chains given below trace back to one sample, sequenced in a study of T cells in Graves' hyperthyroidism and ophthalmopathy (dated by TCRdb to about 2019). The method was multiplex PCR. Sequencing took place on an Illumina HiSeq 2000. The TCR beta CDR3 regions were amplified from RNA transcripts. A first-round RT-PCR of the TCR CDR3 used the HTBI primer set with the Qiagen OneStep RT-PCR kit. The raw public reads went through TCRdb reprocessing: fastp at Q25, MiXCR clone calling, in-frame beta chains kept. Each CDR3 protein gets just one entry, which takes the most common genes and DNA from the rows behind it. The sample table shows 400,000 to 550,000 distinct CDR3 sequences, and approximately 14% are seen once. The ten largest clones capture around a sixth of the sample. The specimen was blood. The receptor source for this set is a woman between 18 and 29 years old with Graves' hyperthyroidism.

This clonotype was counted ten times or more. The rearrangement links TRBV27 to TRBJ1-1; D not resolved. The germline V gene has CDR1 MNHEY and CDR2 SMNVEV (reference sequence). The V end was cut by 4 bases, the J end by 0 bases, with 15 bases between. This CDR3 comprises 16 residues. The CDR3 is CASSSSSTVMNTEAFF. DNA of the CDR3: TGTGCCAGCAGTTCTTCTTCGACCGTGATGAACACTGAAGCTTTCTTT.

Many counts were recorded for this clonotype. The V and J genes are TRBV20-1 and TRBJ2-1; 7 nucleotides agree with TRBD1. The germline V gene encodes CDR1 DFQATT and CDR2 SNEGSKA (reference sequence). CDR3 length: 15 amino acids. V was pared by 5 bases and J by 0 bases, with 7 bases of the junction left unmatched. CDR3 sequence: CSALPTGSSYNEQFF. The CDR3 coding sequence is TGCAGTGCTTTACCGACAGGGAGCTCCTACAATGAGCAGTTCTTC.

This clonotype occurred a few times. The rearrangement joins TRBV11-2 to TRBJ2-1; 8 bases are shared with TRBD2. Trimming at V came to 1 base and at J to 6 bases, leaving 2 bases not matched to a gene. The CDR3 consists of 14 residues. Germline-derived CDR1 and CDR2 are SGHAT and FQNNGV. CDR3 residues: CASSLAGLVNEQFF. In DNA form, the CDR3 reads TGTGCCAGCAGCTTAGCGGGACTAGTCAATGAGCAGTTCTTC. The complete variable domain, with remaining parts taken from reference TRBV11-2 and TRBJ2-1, reads EAGVAQSPRYKIIEKRQSVAFWCNPISGHATLYWYQQILGQGPKLLIQFQNNGVVDDSQLPKDRFSAERLKGVDSTLKIQPAKLEDSAVYLCASSLAGLVNEQFFGPGTRLTVL.

This clonotype was seen ten or more times. The V call is TRBV27, the J call TRBJ2-5; TRBD1 agrees at 8 bases. V gave up 3 bases and J gave up 1 base; unmatched junction bases: 1. The CDR3 sequence is 14 residues long. From germline, CDR1 is MNHEY and CDR2 SMNVEV (reference sequence). The CDR3 loop reads CASSFGQGQETQYF. The CDR3 coding sequence is TGTGCCAGCAGTTTCGGACAGGGCCAAGAGACCCAGTACTTC.

This clonotype was observed many times. This chain links TRBV9 with TRBJ1-1, with 7 bases that match TRBD1. J was trimmed by 4 bases and V by 0 bases; bases with no gene match: 6. The CDR3 covers 15 residues. Germline CDR1 SGDLS, CDR2 YYNGEE. The CDR3 DNA reads as TGTGCCAGCAGCGTAGGGGCCAGGGGGGGCACTGAAGCTTTCTTT. It encodes CASSVGARGGTEAFF.

Many counts were recorded for this clonotype. The V call is TRBV12-3 or TRBV12-4, the J call TRBJ1-2, with D perhaps TRBD1 (6 bases). Trimming removed 5 bases at V and 3 bases at J, with 13 bases between. The CDR3 length is 14 residues. The CDR3 loop is CASSPTGYDYGYTF. Here the CDR3 DNA reads TGTGCCAGCAGTCCAACAGGGTATGACTATGGCTACACCTTC.

This clonotype was recorded many times. The chain combines TRBV29-1 with TRBJ2-7; TRBD1 matches at 11 bases. V dropped 1 base and J dropped 5; count of bases not matched to a gene: 7. This CDR3 spans 15 amino acids. Germline CDR1 reads SQVTM; CDR2 reads ANQGSEA. This chain's CDR3 is CSVEVVGQGGDEQYF. The CDR3 bases are TGCAGCGTTGAAGTGGTGGGACAGGGGGGCGACGAGCAGTACTTC.

This clonotype came up many times. The chain carries TRBV5-1 and TRBJ2-3; no clear D. The ends were cut back, 4 bases at V and 6 bases at J, with 18 bases in the middle. Per the germline V gene, CDR1 is SGHRS and CDR2 is YFSETQ. This CDR3 has 15 residues. CDR3 protein: CASSLLAPPTDTQYF. As DNA, the CDR3 is TGCGCCAGCAGCCTGTTGGCGCCTCCCACCGATACGCAGTATTTT.

V usage is TRBV19 and J usage is TRBJ2-6; no definite D call. V was trimmed by 1 base and J by 0 bases, leaving 19 bases between them. Germline V lookup: CDR1 LNHDA, CDR2 SQIVND (reference sequence). The CDR3 spans 20 residues. The DNA of the CDR3 is TGTGCCAGTAGTATAGTATCTGAGACACCCCATTACTCTGGGGCCAACGTCCTGACTTTC. Its translation is CASSIVSETPHYSGANVLTF.

The chain uses TRBV20-1 and TRBJ2-1, with D perhaps TRBD1 or TRBD2 (6 bases each). The CDR3 is made up of 15 amino acids. Looked up from germline, CDR1 is DFQATT and CDR2 is SNEGSKA (reference sequence). Between the trimmed V and J ends, which lost 0 bases and 7 bases, there was a span of 16 bases. The CDR3 is CSARDSGALWNEQFF. In DNA, the CDR3 is TGCAGTGCTAGAGATTCGGGGGCGTTGTGGAATGAGCAGTTCTTC.

This rearrangement joins TRBV29-1 to TRBJ2-1; no reliable D call. The CDR3 totals 15 residues. The germline V and J ends were trimmed by 0 bases and 3 bases, with 12 bases remaining between them. From germline, CDR1 is SQVTM and CDR2 ANQGSEA. DNA for the CDR3: TGCAGCGTTGAAGATAGCTGGTCCGGCTACAATGAGCAGTTCTTC. It specifies CSVEDSWSGYNEQFF.

This clonotype showed up just a few times. The J gene is TRBJ2-7, the V gene TRBV10-3; 9 nucleotides align to TRBD1. The CDR3 is 15 residues long. The germline V gene encodes CDR1 ENHRY and CDR2 SYGVKD. Unmatched junction bases numbered 12, after V lost 5 bases and J lost 7 bases. The chain's CDR3 is CAISSPGQGTLEQYF. DNA of the CDR3: TGTGCCATCAGTTCTCCGGGACAGGGTACCTTGGAGCAGTACTTC.

This chain joins TRBV19 and TRBJ1-1; possibly TRBD1 for D (6 bases). Trimming cost V 5 bases and J 1 base, with 14 bases left between them. The CDR3 is 15 amino acids. The V gene's germline CDR1 is LNHDA and CDR2 SQIVND (reference sequence). DNA of the CDR3: TGTGCCAGTAGTTTCCTTAAAGGGGGGAACACTGAAGCTTTCTTT. Translating gives CASSFLKGGNTEAFF.

The rearrangement links TRBV6-2 or TRBV6-3 to TRBJ2-7; 14 bases are shared with TRBD2. There are 17 residues in the CDR3. Germline V lookup: CDR1 MNHEY, CDR2 SVGEGT. The V segment lost 10 bases and the J segment 3 bases; nucleotides outside the gene matches: 14. Here the CDR3 reads CATTPGGLAGVNYEQYV. The DNA of the CDR3 is TGTGCCACCACTCCCGGGGGACTAGCGGGAGTAAACTACGAGCAGTACGTC.

This clonotype was detected ten times or more. A junction boundary mismatches the germline segment, possibly from a read error. J is TRBJ2-3 and V is TRBV5-5; TRBD1 matches 7 bases. In germline, CDR1 is SGHKS, CDR2 YYEKEE (reference sequence). This CDR3 has 16 residues. The CDR3 loop reads CASSPRIPGGTATQYF. CDR3 sequence (DNA): TGTGCCAGCAGCCCCCGGATTCCTGGTGGGACAGCTACGCAGTATTTT.

This clonotype was recorded a few times. J is TRBJ2-3 and V is TRBV9; D possibly corresponds to TRBD2 (7 bases). CDR1 is SGDLS, CDR2 YYNGEE, per germline. The length of the CDR3 is 15 residues. Trimming stripped 0 bases from V and 4 bases from J, with 12 bases between. The DNA of the CDR3 is TGTGCCAGCAGCGTAGGGGGGGGCCTCGCAGATACGCAGTATTTT. As protein: CASSVGGGLADTQYF.

This clonotype appeared a few times. The rearrangement links TRBV14 to TRBJ2-1; tentative D call: TRBD1 (5 bases). This CDR3 contains 14 residues. Trimming took 7 bases from V and 9 from J, leaving 19 bases between them. The germline V gene has CDR1 SGHDN and CDR2 FVKESK. CDR3 sequence reads: CASKFLADSSEQFF. CDR3 DNA: TGTGCCAGCAAATTCCTCGCAGACAGTAGTGAGCAGTTCTTC.

This clonotype was counted ten times or more. The chain carries TRBV12-5 and TRBJ2-1; no reliable D call. Germline V CDR1 and CDR2: LGHNT, FRNRAP. The CDR3 sequence is 16 residues long. The V gene lost 2 bases and the J gene lost 0 bases, with 11 bases spanning the gap. CDR3 DNA sequence: TGTGCTAGTGGTTTGAGACTTCCTAGCTCCTACAATGAGCAGTTCTTC. Its translation: CASGLRLPSSYNEQFF.

The V call is TRBV29-1, the J call TRBJ2-4, with D tentatively TRBD2 (6 bases). V lost 6 bases, J lost 5 bases, and 17 bases lay in between. The CDR3 totals 14 residues. CDR1 and CDR2 (germline): SQVTM, ANQGSEA. CDR3 nucleotides: TGCAGCGTCGGGAGCGGGTTAGGAGAAAACATTCAGTACTTC. This gives the protein CSVGSGLGENIQYF.

The genes are TRBV29-1 and TRBJ1-2; a weak D match, TRBD1 (6 bases). CDR1 and CDR2 from the germline V gene are SQVTM and ANQGSEA. The CDR3 extends over 13 amino acids. The ends were cut back, 3 bases at V and 0 bases at J, with 8 bases in the middle. The CDR3 region is CSVETGSNYGYTF. CDR3 bases: TGCAGCGTTGAGACAGGATCTAACTATGGCTACACCTTC.

In its sample, this clonotype was seen many times. This chain joins TRBV24-1 and TRBJ2-1; 8 bases line up with TRBD1. With 4 bases clipped from V and 3 bases from J, the junction kept 7 bases outside the gene matches. Germline V gives CDR1 KGHDR, CDR2 SFDVKD. The CDR3 is 16 residues long. The chain's CDR3 is CATSDLGQGGYNEQFF. The DNA of the CDR3 is TGTGCCACCAGTGACCTTGGACAGGGAGGCTACAATGAGCAGTTCTTC.

This clonotype has a count of ten or more. DNA for the CDR3: TGTGCCAGCTCACCGACCGGGACAGGGAATGAAAAACTGTTTTTT. This gives the protein CASSPTGTGNEKLFF. This chain uses TRBV18 with TRBJ1-4; 9 bases are shared with TRBD1. V lost 3 bases, J lost 5 bases, and 4 bases stayed unmatched. Germline V gene data show CDR1 as KGHSH and CDR2 as LQKENI. The length of the CDR3 is 15 residues.